These T cell receptor beta chains were read from a single sample in a study of T cell responses to AZD1222 COVID-19 vaccine. Sequencing used immunoSEQ multiplex PCR; TCRdb keeps in-frame clones, though not all of them. This table holds tens of thousands of clones, roughly nine tenths found once. The sample in question was peripheral blood, obtained 28 days after the second AZD1222 dose. These receptors came from an adult who received the AZD1222 COVID-19 vaccine. Each CDR3 is given with its conserved first and last residue. Each record gives: V gene, J gene, D gene, clone size, CDR3 protein, CDR3 DNA. A D gene is named only where the DNA matches it firmly. Size values are once, few and many counts, or a class for expanded clones, and some rows have none.

v_gene: TRBV15; j_gene: TRBJ1-1; d_gene: TRBD1; abundance: .; CDR3aa: CATSKRTGEAFF; CDR3nt: TGTGCCACCAGCAAAAGGACAGGTGAAGCTTTCTTT
v_gene: TRBV18; j_gene: TRBJ2-7; d_gene: .; abundance: .; CDR3aa: CASSPPTTYEQYF; CDR3nt: TGTGCCAGCTCACCACCAACGACCTACGAGCAGTACTTC
v_gene: TRBV9; j_gene: TRBJ2-5; d_gene: TRBD2; abundance: .; CDR3aa: CASGGEGETQYF; CDR3nt: TGTGCCAGCGGTGGGGAGGGAGAGACCCAGTACTTC
v_gene: TRBV29-1; j_gene: TRBJ1-1; d_gene: .; abundance: few; CDR3aa: CSVWMGGTEAFF; CDR3nt: TGCAGCGTGTGGATGGGGGGGACTGAAGCTTTCTTT
v_gene: TRBV7-2; j_gene: TRBJ2-5; d_gene: .; abundance: few; CDR3aa: CASSISIRETQYF; CDR3nt: TGTGCCAGCAGCATTAGCATTAGAGAGACCCAGTACTTC
v_gene: TRBV5-1; j_gene: TRBJ1-5; d_gene: .; abundance: .; CDR3aa: CASSLGTGTQNQPQHF; CDR3nt: TGCGCCAGCAGCTTGGGCACCGGGACACAAAATCAGCCCCAGCATTTT
v_gene: TRBV5-1; j_gene: TRBJ1-1; d_gene: .; abundance: .; CDR3aa: CASSLGGRPNTEAFF; CDR3nt: TGCGCCAGCAGCTTGGGGGGCCGTCCGAACACTGAAGCTTTCTTT
v_gene: TRBV28; j_gene: TRBJ2-5; d_gene: .; abundance: .; CDR3aa: CASSLSSPGQSWEGRGETQYF; CDR3nt: TGTGCCAGCAGTTTGTCCTCTCCGGGACAGTCCTGGGAGGGACGGGGAGAGACCCAGTACTTC
v_gene: TRBV9; j_gene: TRBJ1-1; d_gene: TRBD1; abundance: .; CDR3aa: CASSLEGQGDTEAFF; CDR3nt: TGTGCCAGCAGCCTGGAGGGACAGGGCGACACTGAAGCTTTCTTT
v_gene: TRBV7-8; j_gene: TRBJ2-7; d_gene: .; abundance: .; CDR3aa: CASSLGGRGPYEQYF; CDR3nt: TGTGCCAGCAGCTTAGGAGGCAGGGGACCCTACGAGCAGTACTTC
v_gene: TRBV18; j_gene: TRBJ2-5; d_gene: .; abundance: .; CDR3aa: CASSQGERETQYF; CDR3nt: TGTGCCAGCTCGCAAGGAGAGCGAGAGACCCAGTACTTC
v_gene: TRBV7-2; j_gene: TRBJ2-2; d_gene: .; abundance: .; CDR3aa: CASHMRGVGTGELFF; CDR3nt: TGTGCCAGCCACATGCGTGGAGTTGGCACCGGGGAGCTGTTTTTT
v_gene: TRBV27; j_gene: TRBJ2-1; d_gene: .; abundance: .; CDR3aa: CASSGGLGGAYNEQFF; CDR3nt: TGTGCCAGCTCTGGAGGGTTGGGCGGGGCCTACAATGAGCAGTTCTTC